The count of the clone carrying this TCR beta chain is one. CDR1 LNHDA and CDR2 SQIVND come from the germline V gene (reference sequence). The CDR3 totals 15 residues. V lost 2 bases and J lost 1, with 10 bases in between. The data originate from a study of blood T cell repertoires in COVID-19. Study-level background: The United States, Italy and Spain provided the acute and convalescent COVID-19 samples. Nucleic acid was either cDNA or gDNA, and it came from T cells, B-cell-depleted T cells, or PBMCs.

Per the original data handling: For nucleated cells, counts were estimated from reference gene primer amplification. Sequencing was performed with immunoSEQ multiplex PCR; in TCRdb, only in-frame clones are kept and a portion is missing. The V and J calls and clone size were taken over from that table, and D and trimming were inferred from the DNA. The sample yields around 130,000 clones, about nine tenths seen once. This chain connects TRBV19 to TRBJ2-3; perhaps TRBD1 as D (6 bases). Specimen: peripheral blood. The receptor's source is a man aged 35 to 55 with acute or convalescent COVID-19. CDR3 loop: CASSILGAGTDTQYF. The CDR3 region has the DNA TGTGCCAGTAGTATACTGGGGGCGGGCACAGATACGCAGTATTTT.